A single sample is the source of the 13 T cell receptor beta chains below, sequenced in a study of blood T cells in healthy people across ages. Next came a second PCR, run for about 7 to 12 cycles, which used a sample-barcoded 5' primer along with a J-beta primer mix. A single record per CDR3 protein comes from TCRdb applying MiXCR to the 5' RACE reads. This table holds some 640,000 distinct CDR3 sequences, roughly 31% found once. Sequences were obtained from blood. These receptors all stem from a woman aged 80 or older in good health.

This clonotype was observed many times. CDR3 in amino acids: CASSDAVAGGQETQYF. The CDR3 nucleotides are TGTGCCAGCAGTGATGCGGTAGCGGGGGGGCAGGAGACCCAGTACTTC. The chain is built from TRBV2 and TRBJ2-5; 11 bases agree with TRBD2. The germline V gene has CDR1 SNHLY and CDR2 FYNNEI. The CDR3 sequence is 16 residues long. J lost 5 bases, V lost 3 bases, and 8 bases had no gene match.

Comments on this clonotype: This could be a read error, since a much larger clone is one nucleotide away. J is TRBJ2-1 and V is TRBV9, with D hard to call. The DNA matches TRBJ2-7 better at its end, which makes the J call doubtful. CDR1 is SGDLS and CDR2 is YYNGEE in the germline V gene. CDR3 length equals 16 residues. CDR3 loop: CASSDNGRNTYNEQYF. CDR3 in DNA: TGTGCCAGCAGCGATAACGGACGGAACACCTACAATGAGCAGTACTTC.

This clonotype has at least ten counts. This chain joins TRBV7-2 and TRBJ2-3; 10 bases are a match to TRBD2. The CDR3 sequence is 16 residues long. The V and J ends lost 5 bases and 3 bases, in that order; junction bases with no gene match: 8. Germline values: CDR1 SGHTA, CDR2 FQGNSA. The CDR3: CASSPAGGRRTDTQYF. The CDR3, as DNA: TGTGCCAGCAGCCCAGCGGGGGGGAGGAGAACAGATACGCAGTATTTT.

Concerning this clonotype itself: This may arise from a read error, as a much more abundant clone is one base away. The rearrangement joins TRBV10-3 to TRBJ1-6, with D possibly matching TRBD1 (6 bases). The CDR3 consists of 14 residues. Germline CDR1 reads ENHRY; CDR2 reads SYGVKD. Trimming stripped 2 bases from V and 8 bases from J, with 10 bases between. The CDR3 region has the DNA TGTGCCATCAGTGAGGGACAGAACGATTCACCCCTCCACTTT. It translates to CAISEGQNDSPLHF.

V is TRBV6-5 and J is TRBJ2-4; 8 bases map to TRBD1. TRBJ2-7 explains the end of the DNA better; the J call may be wrong. The CDR3 consists of 13 residues. Germline CDR1 and CDR2: MNHEY and SVGAGI. The CDR3 bases are TGTGCCAGCAGTTACCGACAGGGGTACGAGCAGTACTTC. This encodes CASSYRQGYEQYF.

J is TRBJ1-5 and V is TRBV5-1; no definite D call. The V and J ends lost 0 bases and 7 bases respectively, with 14 bases between them. The CDR3 covers 15 residues. The germline gives CDR1 SGHRS, CDR2 YFSETQ. CDR3 in DNA: TGCGCCAGCAGCTTGGGTCCCAATACCAACCAGCCCCAGCATTTT. It specifies CASSLGPNTNQPQHF.

On this clonotype itself: Since a much larger clone is just one base distant, this may be a read error. V gene TRBV27 combines with J gene TRBJ1-2, with a tentative D call TRBD1 (6 bases). V was cut by 10 bases and J by 8 bases, with 23 bases left in between. Germline CDR1 reads MNHEY; CDR2 reads SMNVEV (reference sequence). The CDR3 sequence is 14 residues long. In DNA form, the CDR3 reads TGTGCCACCAGGACAAACGACAGGAGATGGGGCTACACCTTC. Translated, it gives CATRTNDRRWGYTF.

This clonotype has just a few counts. The chain joins TRBV10-2 to TRBJ1-1; 7 bases align to TRBD1. Trimming took 5 bases from V and 7 from J; bases not matched to a gene: 7. Germline CDR1 is WSHSY and CDR2 is SAAADI. CDR3 length equals 13 residues. CDR3 residues: CASSTGEAHEAFF. DNA of the CDR3: TGCGCCAGCAGTACAGGGGAAGCGCATGAAGCTTTCTTT.

This clonotype was counted at least ten times. The rearrangement links TRBV11-2 to TRBJ1-2, with a tentative D call TRBD1 (5 bases). V lost 7 bases and J lost 0, with 15 bases in between. Germline V CDR1 and CDR2: SGHAT, FQNNGV. The CDR3 spans 15 residues. CDR3 in amino acids: CASTRDPTTNYGYTF. In nucleotides, the CDR3 is TGTGCCAGCACCCGGGACCCGACTACTAACTATGGCTACACCTTC. Filled out from reference TRBV11-2 and TRBJ1-2, the complete variable domain reads EAGVAQSPRYKIIEKRQSVAFWCNPISGHATLYWYQQILGQGPKLLIQFQNNGVVDDSQLPKDRFSAERLKGVDSTLKIQPAKLEDSAVYLCASTRDPTTNYGYTFGSGTRLTVV.

At least ten counts were recorded for this clonotype. The rearrangement links TRBV19 to TRBJ2-5, with D uncertain. CDR1 is LNHDA, CDR2 SQIVND, per germline (reference sequence). Trimming left V 3 bases short and J 1 base short, with 12 bases between. The CDR3 has 15 residues. CDR3 residues: CASSMVVSFQETQYF. In DNA form, the CDR3 reads TGTGCCAGTAGTATGGTCGTCAGCTTCCAAGAGACCCAGTACTTC.

As to this clonotype: A much more abundant neighbour one base away suggests this may be a read error. This rearrangement joins TRBV10-3 to TRBJ2-5; 9 bases are a match to TRBD2. Germline loops: CDR1 ENHRY, CDR2 SYGVKD. This CDR3 contains 16 residues. CDR3 residues: CTISEGKRGDQETQYF. The CDR3 DNA reads TGTACCATCAGTGAGGGGAAGCGGGGGGACCAAGAGACCCAGTACTTC.

This clonotype was detected ten times or more. The chain links TRBV11-2 to TRBJ1-1; perhaps TRBD1 as D (6 bases). The V end lost 5 bases, the J end lost 1 base, and 20 bases lay between the germline ends. CDR3 length equals 17 residues. Germline CDR1 reads SGHAT; CDR2 reads FQNNGV. The CDR3 coding sequence is TGTGCCAGCAGCCTACGTCCTGGGGGCGCAAGGAACACTGAAGCTTTCTTT. The encoded protein is CASSLRPGGARNTEAFF.

Of note for this clonotype: This may come from a read error, since a much larger clone is one base off. V and J are TRBV9 and TRBJ2-7; D is ambiguous. Germline loops: CDR1 SGDLS, CDR2 YYNGEE. The CDR3 is 14 residues long. This CDR3 is CASGVESVPYEQYF. CDR3 in DNA: TGTGCCAGCGGCGTAGAGTCAGTCCCCTACGAGCAGTACTTC. Based on the CDR3 plus reference TRBV9 and TRBJ2-7, the full variable domain is DSGVTQTPKHLITATGQRVTLRCSPRSGDLSVYWYQQSLDQGLQFLIQYYNGEERAKGNILERFSAQQFPDLHSELNLSSLELGDSALYFCASGVESVPYEQYFGPGTRLTVT.